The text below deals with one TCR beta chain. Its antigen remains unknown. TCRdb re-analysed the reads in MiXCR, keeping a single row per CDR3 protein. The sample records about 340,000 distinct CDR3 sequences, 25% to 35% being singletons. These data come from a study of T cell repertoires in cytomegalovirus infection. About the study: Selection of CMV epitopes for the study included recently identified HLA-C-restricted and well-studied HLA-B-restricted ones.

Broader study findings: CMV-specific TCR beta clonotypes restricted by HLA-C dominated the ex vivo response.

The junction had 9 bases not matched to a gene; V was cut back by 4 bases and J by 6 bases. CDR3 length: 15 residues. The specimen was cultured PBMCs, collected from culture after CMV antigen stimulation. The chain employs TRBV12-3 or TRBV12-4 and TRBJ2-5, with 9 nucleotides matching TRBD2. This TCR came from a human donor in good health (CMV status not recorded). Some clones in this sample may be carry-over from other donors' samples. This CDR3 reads CASSSPGTSSQTQYF. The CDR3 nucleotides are TGTGCCAGCAGTTCCCCCGGGACTAGCAGCCAGACCCAGTACTTC.